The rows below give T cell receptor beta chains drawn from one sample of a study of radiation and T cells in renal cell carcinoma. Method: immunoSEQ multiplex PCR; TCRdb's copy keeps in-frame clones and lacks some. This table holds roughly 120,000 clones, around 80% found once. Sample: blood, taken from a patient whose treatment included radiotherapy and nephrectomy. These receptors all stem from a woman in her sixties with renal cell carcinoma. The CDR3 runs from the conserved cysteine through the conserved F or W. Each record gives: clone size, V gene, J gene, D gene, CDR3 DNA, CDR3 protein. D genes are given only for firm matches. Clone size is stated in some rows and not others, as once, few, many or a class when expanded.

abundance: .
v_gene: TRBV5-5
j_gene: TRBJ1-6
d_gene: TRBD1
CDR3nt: TGTGCCAGCAGCTCTCCAGGACAGGGGAATTCACCCCTCCACTTT
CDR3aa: CASSSPGQGNSPLHF

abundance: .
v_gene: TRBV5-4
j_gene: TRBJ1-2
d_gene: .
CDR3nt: TGTGCCAGCAGCTTGGACGAGAACTATGGCTACACCTTC
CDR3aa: CASSLDENYGYTF

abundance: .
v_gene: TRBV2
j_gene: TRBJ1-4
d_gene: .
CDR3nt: TGTGCCAGCAGTGAAGGACTGAATGAAAAACTGTTTTTT
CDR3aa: CASSEGLNEKLFF

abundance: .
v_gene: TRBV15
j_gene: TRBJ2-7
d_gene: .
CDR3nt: TGTGCCACCAGCATTACGGGCAGGGGATCCTCCTACGAGCAGTACTTC
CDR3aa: CATSITGRGSSYEQYF

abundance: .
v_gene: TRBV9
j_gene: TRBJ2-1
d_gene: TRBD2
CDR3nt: TGTGCCAGCAGCGTAGGAAATAGCGGGAGCGATGAGCAGTTCTTC
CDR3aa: CASSVGNSGSDEQFF

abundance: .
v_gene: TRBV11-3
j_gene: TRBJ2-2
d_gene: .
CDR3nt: TGTGCCAGCAGCTTAGGAGGGGACACCGGGGAGCTGTTTTTT
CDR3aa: CASSLGGDTGELFF

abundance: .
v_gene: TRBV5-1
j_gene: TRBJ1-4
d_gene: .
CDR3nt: TGCGCCAGCAGCTTGGCTACGGGTTCTAATGAAAAACTGTTTTTT
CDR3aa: CASSLATGSNEKLFF

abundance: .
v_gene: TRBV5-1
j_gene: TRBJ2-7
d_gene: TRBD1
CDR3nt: TGCGCCAGCAGCCTGACAGGGGTCTACGAGCAGTACTTC
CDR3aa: CASSLTGVYEQYF

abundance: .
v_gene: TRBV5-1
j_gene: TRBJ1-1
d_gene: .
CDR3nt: TGCGCCAGCAGCTTTGTAGGGGCCAGGGAAGGTACTGAAGCTTTCTTT
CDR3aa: CASSFVGAREGTEAFF

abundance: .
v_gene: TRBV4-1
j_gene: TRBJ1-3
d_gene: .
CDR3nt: TGCGCCAGCAGCCAACGGGTGGCTGGAAACACCATATATTTT
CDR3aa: CASSQRVAGNTIYF

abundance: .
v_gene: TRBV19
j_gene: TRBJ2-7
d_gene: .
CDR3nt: TGTGCCAGTAGTGCAGGACGGGGCTACGAGCAGTACTTC
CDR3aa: CASSAGRGYEQYF

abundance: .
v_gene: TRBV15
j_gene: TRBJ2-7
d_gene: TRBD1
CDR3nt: TGTGCCACCAGCAGGAAGGCGGGACAGGGATCCGAGCAGTACTTC
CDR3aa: CATSRKAGQGSEQYF

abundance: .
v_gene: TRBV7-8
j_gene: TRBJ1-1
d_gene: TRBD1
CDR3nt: TGTGCCAGCAGCTTGGCCGGGACAGGGGTCACTGAAGCTTTCTTT
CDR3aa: CASSLAGTGVTEAFF

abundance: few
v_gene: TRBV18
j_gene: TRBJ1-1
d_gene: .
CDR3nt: TGTGCCAGCTCACCAAGACAGGACATGAACACTGAAGCTTTCTTT
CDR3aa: CASSPRQDMNTEAFF

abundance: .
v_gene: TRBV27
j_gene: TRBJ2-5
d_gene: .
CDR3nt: TGTGCCAGCAGTTGGGCAGGGAGCGAGACCCAGTACTTC
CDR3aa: CASSWAGSETQYF

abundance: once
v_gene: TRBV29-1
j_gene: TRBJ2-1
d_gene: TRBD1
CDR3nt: TGCAGCGTTGAAGGAGGGGGCCTCTACAATGAGCAGTTCTTC
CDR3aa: CSVEGGGLYNEQFF

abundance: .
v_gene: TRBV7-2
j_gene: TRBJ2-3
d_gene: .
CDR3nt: TGTGCCAGCGGGGAGGCCTCTAGCACAGATACGCAGTATTTT
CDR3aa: CASGEASSTDTQYF

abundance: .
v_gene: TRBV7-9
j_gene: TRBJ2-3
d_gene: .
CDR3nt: TGTGCCAGCAGCTGGCCACGGGGCGCAGATACGCAGTATTTT
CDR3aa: CASSWPRGADTQYF

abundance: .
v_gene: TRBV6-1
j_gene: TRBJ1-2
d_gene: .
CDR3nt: TGTGCCAGCGGGGGGCGGCGGGACTACACCTTC
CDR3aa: CASGGRRDYTF

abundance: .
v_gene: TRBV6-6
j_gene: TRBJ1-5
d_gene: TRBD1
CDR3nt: TGTGCCAGCAGTACGACAGGGACGAGCAATCAGCCCCAGCATTTT
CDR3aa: CASSTTGTSNQPQHF

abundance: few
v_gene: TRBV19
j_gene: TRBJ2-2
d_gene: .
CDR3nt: TGTGCCAGTAGTATAGGGGACTCGGAGCTGTTTTTT
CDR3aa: CASSIGDSELFF

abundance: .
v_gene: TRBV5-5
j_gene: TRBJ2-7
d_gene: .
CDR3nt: TGTGCCAGCAGCTTGCTGGGGGACGAGCAGTACTTC
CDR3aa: CASSLLGDEQYF

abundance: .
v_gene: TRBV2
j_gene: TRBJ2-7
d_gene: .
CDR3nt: TGTGCCAGCTCAAACCCCCCGCGGGCCTCACAGGACGAGCAGTACTTC
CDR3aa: CASSNPPRASQDEQYF

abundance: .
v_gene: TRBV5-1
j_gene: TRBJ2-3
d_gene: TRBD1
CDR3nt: TGCGCCAGCAGCCCGACGACAGGGGGCGCCACAGATACGCAGTATTTT
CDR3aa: CASSPTTGGATDTQYF

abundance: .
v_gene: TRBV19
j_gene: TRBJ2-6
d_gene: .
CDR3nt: TGTGCCAGTAGTATGGTTATAGGGGTTGGGGCCAACGTCCTGACTTTC
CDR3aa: CASSMVIGVGANVLTF

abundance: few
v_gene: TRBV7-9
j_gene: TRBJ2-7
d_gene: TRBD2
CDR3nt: TGTGCCAGCAGCCCAGTCGGGGGGAGCGACGAGCAGTACTTC
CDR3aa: CASSPVGGSDEQYF

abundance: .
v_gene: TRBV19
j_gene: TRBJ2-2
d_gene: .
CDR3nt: TGTGCCAGTAGTATTAGCAGGGCCACCGGGGAGCTGTTTTTT
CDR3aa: CASSISRATGELFF

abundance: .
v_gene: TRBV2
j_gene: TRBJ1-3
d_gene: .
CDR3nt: TGTGCCAGCAGGTCTGGAAACACCATATATTTT
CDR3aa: CASRSGNTIYF

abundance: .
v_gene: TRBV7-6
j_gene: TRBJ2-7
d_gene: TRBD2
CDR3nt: TGTGCCAGCAGCCAGACTAGCGGGAGGGGAGAGCAGTACTTC
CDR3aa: CASSQTSGRGEQYF

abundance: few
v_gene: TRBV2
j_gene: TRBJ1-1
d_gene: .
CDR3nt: TGTGCCAGCAGTTTGTCCGTGGGGCGCCCGGGGGCTTTCTTT
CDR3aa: CASSLSVGRPGAFF

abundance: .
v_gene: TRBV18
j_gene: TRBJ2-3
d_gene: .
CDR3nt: TGTGCCAGCTCACCACGGGGTGCCACAGATACGCAGTATTTT
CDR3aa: CASSPRGATDTQYF

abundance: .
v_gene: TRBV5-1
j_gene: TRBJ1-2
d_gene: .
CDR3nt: TGCGCCAGCAGCTCGGAGACTAACTATGGCTACACCTTC
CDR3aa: CASSSETNYGYTF

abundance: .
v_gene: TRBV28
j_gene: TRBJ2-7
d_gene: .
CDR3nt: TGTGCCAGCAGTTTCAGGACAACCGGGATCTCCTACGAGCAGTACTTC
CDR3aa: CASSFRTTGISYEQYF

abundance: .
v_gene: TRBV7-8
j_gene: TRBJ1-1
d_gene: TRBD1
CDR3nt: TGTGCCAGCAGCTCAGCAGGGGGTTCCACTGAAGCTTTCTTT
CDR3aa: CASSSAGGSTEAFF

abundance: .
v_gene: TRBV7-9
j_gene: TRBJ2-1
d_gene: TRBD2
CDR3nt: TGTGCCAGCAGCCCGACTAGCGGGGGGTACAATGAGCAGTTCTTC
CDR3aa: CASSPTSGGYNEQFF